This T cell receptor (beta chain) is from a study of blood T cell repertoires in COVID-19 (dated by TCRdb to the early 2020s). With regard to the full study: Collaborator samples came from the United States, Italy and Spain and covered acute and convalescent phases of COVID-19. HLA class I and class II types, where available, came from metadata supplied by the sample provider rather than from assay-based typing. The repertoires were released in a freely available public database intended as a resource for research on the immune response to SARS-CoV-2. The prospective study material was composed of cDNA or gDNA derived from T cells, B-cell-depleted T cells, or PBMCs. Nearly every sample came with metadata listing a de-identified subject ID, COVID-19 status, age in years and sex. Samples were obtained from the ongoing ImmuneRACE study (first 160 participants) and from over 1,000 subjects provided by 6 global collaborators. Deeply sampled blood TCRbeta repertoires from subjects exposed to, actively infected with, or recovered from COVID-19 were included in the dataset. Overall study outcomes, separate from this receptor: The amount of clinical and demographic metadata varied by source and participant and was provided uncurated.

In the prospective study, participants were about 18 to 95 years old, resided in around 25 geographic areas of the United States, and were enrolled through a virtual design. Cohort assignment in the prospective study relied on participant-reported clinical history from a screening survey and a study questionnaire. Recovered participants in ImmuneRACE Cohort 3 were defined by two consecutive negative NP/OP PCR tests, clearance by a healthcare professional, or resolution of symptoms. Mobile phlebotomists in the prospective study collected whole blood, serum and a nasopharyngeal or oropharyngeal swab from every participant. Prospective study participants could optionally give additional blood draws and questionnaires over an approximately 2-month period. Prospective study blood samples were shipped either frozen or at room temperature before DNA extraction. Looking up the germline V gene yields CDR1 SGHDN and CDR2 FVKESK. Ends trimmed: V by 4 bases, J by 12 bases; bases unmatched to a gene: 10. The CDR3, from cysteine to phenylalanine, totals 13 residues. Solely the CDR3 DNA is kept, with 39 bases framed from the first base.

TCRbeta CDR3 regions were amplified from genomic DNA using the immunoSEQ Assay, a bias-controlled multiplex PCR. Regarding the original processing steps: Nucleated cell counts per sample were estimated from amplification of reference gene primers within the assay. To quantify the absolute abundance of each unique TCRbeta CDR3 rearrangement, sequence reads were collapsed and filtered. For each sample, productive Simpson clonality was calculated as the square root of Simpson's diversity index over productive rearrangements. TCRdb took over this immuneACCESS table, retaining in-frame rearrangements with V and J assigned. Such tables are incomplete; in checked studies, under half of the missing clones stem from an unresolved V gene, and the remainder is unexplained. Clonal size and the V and J genes are those of that table, whereas D and trimming came from the DNA. The sample has about 150,000 clones on record, roughly 90% of them singletons. Less than 8.5% of the sample is in the top ten clones.

With regard to this clone: Its antigen is currently not known. No qualities accompany the bases; no much larger clone lies one base away.

The rearranged segments are TRBV14 and TRBJ1-1; a stretch of 8 junction bases matches TRBD1. Sequenced sample: PBMCs or T cells enriched from blood (not recorded which). The source is a woman aged 50 to 60 who had recovered from COVID-19. The DNA sequence is given as TGTGCCAGCAGCCGCGACCTCAGGGGGCAAACTTTCTTT. Translated, this gives CASSRDLRGQTFF.